The entry below describes one T cell receptor beta chain. The antigen remains undetermined. This CDR3 region has 12 residues. Trimming stripped 2 bases from V and 7 bases from J, with 11 bases between. Germline-derived CDR1 and CDR2 are GTSNPN and SVGIG (reference sequence). This sample is part of a study of siplizumab effects on memory and regulatory T cells. Whole-study findings and limits: In siplizumab cultures, the suppressive function of proliferating Tregs remained unconfirmed. Apparently more diverse than memory cells, naive T cells also seemed major alloresponse contributors.

Using a few donor pairs, the authors sequenced unstimulated naive, memory, effector memory and TEMRA subsets. In each sample, 80,000 to 100,000 TCR templates were assayed. Method: immunoSEQ multiplex PCR; TCRdb's copy keeps in-frame clones and lacks some. The sample consists of about 50,000 clones, 95% to 98% of them appearing once. The source of this sequence is a human donor in good health. The sequenced material came from naive CD4+ T cells sorted from blood. The chain is built from TRBV30 and TRBJ1-2; D is uncertain. The CDR3 DNA is TGTGCCTGGAGTTCCGTGAAGGGTGGCTACACCTTC. The encoded protein is CAWSSVKGGYTF.